This TCR beta chain was sequenced during a study of blood T cell repertoires in COVID-19. Germline V gene sequence: CDR1 MNHNS, CDR2 SASEGT. CDR3 length: 19 residues. Trimming stripped 2 bases from V and 2 bases from J, with 24 bases between. Original processing methods: Nucleated cell counts were estimated from reference gene primer amplification. Produced via immunoSEQ multiplex PCR; TCRdb's table is partial and in-frame only. The D gene and trimming were derived from the DNA, and the V and J assignments and clone size from that table. The sample holds fewer than 400,000 clones, around 85% seen once. Recruitment covered about two dozen US areas and drew participants whose ages spanned about 18 to 95 years. Contact with a PCR-confirmed or clinician-diagnosed COVID-19 case occurred within 2 weeks of entry.

This clonotype originated in a young woman who had been exposed to COVID-19. The material sequenced was PBMCs or T cells enriched from blood (not recorded which). This rearrangement joins TRBV6-1 to TRBJ2-5; TRBD2 might be the D (6 bases). The CDR3 reads CASSELRRRGRSVQETQYF. In nucleotides, the CDR3 is TGTGCCAGCAGTGAATTAAGGCGGCGGGGCAGAAGTGTACAAGAGACCCAGTACTTC.